The 9 T cell receptor beta chains in this list originate from one sample, sequenced in a study of blood T cell repertoires in COVID-19. Assay used: immunoSEQ multiplex PCR; TCRdb lists only in-frame clones, some missing. Of 75,000 to 95,000 clones in the sample, roughly three quarters are singletons; the top ten hold about a third. Sequencing used peripheral blood. These TCRs come from a man aged 55 to 70 with COVID-19, enrolled during active disease.

The count of this clone is one. The CDR3 DNA sequence: TGTGCCAGCAGCTTAGGGACAGGGAAGGGAAATGAGCAGTTCTTC. Translation gives CASSLGTGKGNEQFF. V gene TRBV7-2 combines with J gene TRBJ2-1, with TRBD1 identical over 8 bases. The CDR3 has 15 residues. The V and J ends lost 1 base and 7 bases, in that order; junction bases with no gene match: 6. Germline CDR1 and CDR2: SGHTA and FQGNSA.

The chain couples TRBV27 to TRBJ2-2; no definite D call. The V end lost 6 bases, the J end lost 4 bases, and 12 bases lay between the germline ends. Germline V lookup: CDR1 MNHEY, CDR2 SMNVEV (reference sequence). This CDR3 has 14 amino acids. CDR3 DNA sequence: TGTGCCAGCAGCACAGACATGGGCACCGGGGAGCTGTTTTTT. This codes for CASSTDMGTGELFF.

The DNA of the CDR3 is TGTGCCAGCACCACCGGGACACCTCTCGGACGGGAGCTGTTTTTT. Translation: CASTTGTPLGRELFF. V and J are TRBV6-5 and TRBJ2-2, with TRBD1 as a possible D gene (6 bases). Germline CDR1 MNHEY, CDR2 SVGAGI. The CDR3 spans 15 residues. Trimming took off 7 bases at V and 9 bases at J, with 21 bases between the two ends.

Only one count was recorded for this clone. The genes are TRBV7-8 and TRBJ1-2; no definite D call. The CDR3 length is 13 residues. The V end lost 5 bases, the J end lost 9 bases, and 16 bases lay between the germline ends. CDR1 and CDR2 (germline): SGHVS, FQNEAQ. Written as DNA, the CDR3 is TGTGCCAGCAGCCCACCGGGTCGGTGGAGCTACACCTTC. The encoded protein is CASSPPGRWSYTF.

The CDR3 here is CASSLSQGYYGYTF. For the CDR3, the DNA is TGTGCCAGCAGCTTGTCCCAGGGGTACTATGGCTACACCTTC. V and J are TRBV5-6 and TRBJ1-2, with D possibly being TRBD1 (6 bases). CDR1 is SGHDT, CDR2 YYEEEE, per germline. This CDR3 has 14 amino acids. Trimming shortened V by 1 base and J by 3 bases, and 10 bases separated the two germline ends. The entire variable domain, with the rest obtained from reference TRBV5-6 and TRBJ1-2, is as follows: DAGVTQSPTHLIKTRGQQVTLRCSPKSGHDTVSWYQQALGQGPQFIFQYYEEEERQRGNFPDRFSGHQFPNYSSELNVNALLLGDSALYLCASSLSQGYYGYTFGSGTRLTVV.

The chain links TRBV28 to TRBJ2-7, with 7 bases matching TRBD2. CDR1 and CDR2 (germline): MDHEN, SYDVKM. The V gene end was trimmed by 6 bases and the J gene end by 3 bases; junction bases not matched to a gene: 2. The CDR3 consists of 12 residues. The CDR3 nucleotides read TGTGCCAGCAGCCGCGGGAGCTACGAGCAGTACTTC. As protein: CASSRGSYEQYF.

V usage is TRBV7-3 and J usage is TRBJ2-1, with 7 nucleotides matching TRBD1. This CDR3 is built from 12 residues. Per the germline V gene, CDR1 is SGHTA and CDR2 is FQGTGA. The trim removed 5 bases at V and 12 bases at J, leaving 7 bases unmatched. This CDR3 is CASSNPGTAQFF. The CDR3 DNA reads TGTGCCAGCAGCAACCCCGGGACAGCGCAGTTCTTC.

This clone was counted a single time. The chain combines TRBV19 with TRBJ1-2; tentative D call: TRBD1 (5 bases). Germline V gene lookup returns CDR1 LNHDA and CDR2 SQIVND (reference sequence). This CDR3 spans 14 amino acids. Deletions cut 1 base from V and 6 bases from J, with 12 bases between. CDR3 nucleotides: TGTGCCAGTAGTATAGTTACCCAGGGCCATGGCTACACCTTC. Encoded protein: CASSIVTQGHGYTF.

This clone was picked up a small number of times. V is TRBV11-2 and J is TRBJ2-2, with D perhaps TRBD2 (6 bases). This CDR3 is built from 13 residues. Germline V gene lookup returns CDR1 SGHAT and CDR2 FQNNGV. The germline V and J ends were trimmed by 5 bases and 4 bases, with 8 bases remaining between them. The CDR3 DNA reads as TGTGCCAGCAGCCCAGCGGGCACCGGGGAGCTGTTTTTT. Translation: CASSPAGTGELFF. The entire variable domain, with the rest obtained from reference TRBV11-2 and TRBJ2-2, is as follows: EAGVAQSPRYKIIEKRQSVAFWCNPISGHATLYWYQQILGQGPKLLIQFQNNGVVDDSQLPKDRFSAERLKGVDSTLKIQPAKLEDSAVYLCASSPAGTGELFFGEGSRLTVL.